This T cell receptor (beta chain) was identified during a study of molecular identifiers for immune sequencing clone quantification (dated 2018 in TCRdb). For the wider study: For a replicate experiment, RNA from roughly 20,000 or 100,000 naive CD8 T cells was divided into five aliquots, and four of the five aliquots were sequenced. CD8 T cells were used in a methods study to benchmark molecular-identifier clustering-based TCR repertoire sequencing (MIDCIRS) and TCR RNA copy counting. What the study reported, not specific to this receptor: Clones above 20 RNA copies held over 97% of molecules in CMV-specific effector cells but under 1% in naive cells. Modeling estimated about 2.8 recovered TCR RNA copies per cell, compared with about ten by digital PCR, which implies about 30% capture efficiency. Spiked-in Jurkat TCR RNA (approximately eleven copies' worth), which is not part of the donor repertoire, was contained in the naive libraries. When barcode sub-clustering was left out, chimeric consensus sequences inflated TCR diversity, with chimeras reaching as high as 47%. The sizes of highly expanded clones could end up underestimated when identical TCR molecules share a barcode. A single cell's worth of spiked-in Jurkat TCR RNA was reported detectable even among 750,000 to 1,000,000 naive CD8 T cells.

Relative to germline, V is missing 5 bases and J is missing 2 bases, with 11 bases of the junction outside any gene match. Including cysteine and phenylalanine, the CDR3 has 18 amino acids. The DNA shown is the 54-base CDR3, in frame from base 1. According to the germline V gene (reference sequence), CDR1 reads LNHDA and CDR2 reads SQIVND. Libraries of naive CD8 T cells were built from anywhere between roughly 17,000 and 1,000,000 sorted cells, with 10%, 30% or 50% of the purified RNA used. Naive CD8 T cells, defined as CD8+CD4-CCR7+CD45RA+, were FACS-sorted into RLT Plus buffer on a BD FACSAria II. Detection sensitivity was tested by spiking Jurkat RNA equal to some 10 TCR copies' worth into samples containing roughly 19,000-1,000,000 naive CD8 T cells. CD8 T cells were enriched with RosetteSep CD8+ T Cell Enrichment Cocktail and Ficoll-Paque, followed by ACK red cell lysis. Note on this clonotype: What this receptor recognizes is not known. No clone much larger than this one lies a single base away; base qualities are absent.

Library prep was done by PCR. Sequencing was performed on a NextSeq 500. Bulk TCR libraries were prepared as previously described, using TCR primers listed in Table S5. Purification of total RNA was performed with the Qiagen AllPrep DNA/RNA kit. Before analysis, reads from multiple sequencing runs of the same library were pooled. The paper's processing steps were these. Reads were retained only if an exact TCR constant sequence was present, and the retained reads were trimmed to 150 nt and grouped according to their 12-nt molecular barcodes. Within each barcode group, reads were sub-clustered at a 15% Levenshtein threshold, and quality-weighted consensus sequences were built per RNA molecule. Non-functional sequences were removed, as were lower-count sequences one edit away from another. Barcode sub-clusters with fewer than 20% of the maximum read count were removed, based on fitting two negative binomial distributions. TCRdb reanalyzed the raw reads on its own, using fastp at Q25 for trimming and MiXCR for clone calling, and kept in-frame beta chains. When rows share a CDR3 protein, they turn into one entry using the most common DNA and genes. TCRdb assigned the V and J calls; the authors' analysis was not used. Recorded for this sample are some 580,000 distinct CDR3 sequences; 25% of them occurred a single time. About 0.8% of the sample is taken by the ten largest.

The V gene is TRBV19 and the J gene is TRBJ1-5; TRBD1 aligns with 11 central bases. The origin of this receptor is a human donor in good health. Some libraries in this study had Jurkat cell RNA spiked in. The material sequenced was naive CD8+ T cells from blood, with Jurkat cell RNA spiked in. The cell subset or site label of this sample denotes: FACS-sorted CD8+CD4-CCR7+CD45RA+ naive T cells. The nucleotide sequence is TGTGCCAGTAGTCCCCGGACAGGGGGCTTCTTGGGCAATCAGCCCCAGCATTTT. Its protein is CASSPRTGGFLGNQPQHF. When the CDR3 is completed using the reference TRBV19 and TRBJ1-5 genes on either side, the full variable domain is DGGITQSPKYLFRKEGQNVTLSCEQNLNHDAMYWYRQDPGQGLRLIYYSQIVNDFQKGDIAEGYSVSREKKESFPLTVTSAQKNPTAFYLCASSPRTGGFLGNQPQHFGDGTRLSIL.